This T cell receptor (beta chain) was found in a study of cytomegalovirus exposure and HLA in healthy donors (dated by TCRdb to 2017 to 2019). In terms of the full investigation: An earlier analysis of more than 550 of the donors reported roughly 300 Gb of sequence data and 95 million to 130 million unique TCR beta sequences obtained from about 200 million T cells. Around 300 gigabases of sequencing data and approximately 80 million unique TCR sequences were included in an early release covering about 600 HLA-typed donors. Of the 300 to 500 genotyped donors, 75% to 85% were placed in the genetic ancestry cluster associated with self-reported Caucasian donors. The aim of the study was to test whether cataloging public T cell receptors could identify signatures of past pathogen exposure. The T cell repertoires of several hundred subjects were profiled by immunosequencing and related to cytomegalovirus serostatus. Along with the approximately 620-subject first cohort, a separate validation cohort of over a hundred different subjects was used. To predict cytomegalovirus infection status, the study brought together high-throughput TCR immunosequencing, statistical association of individual TCRs with disease status, and machine learning. To study patterns of TCR occurrence, a later analysis re-analyzed previously published TCR beta repertoires from more than 550 donors and added high-resolution HLA genotyping. Rather than using new phenotypic data, the later analysis identified candidate immune exposures from TCR beta sequences and from how often those sequences occurred across donors. An earlier analysis of some 500 of the donors applied high-throughput TCR beta sequencing to assess whether each TCR beta V gene segment acted as functional or pseudogenic. Donor age, sex, ethnicity and CMV serostatus were collected together with the repertoire data. In a later genetic analysis, genome-wide SNP genotypes for about three fifths of the roughly 670 donors were used, and that subset was treated as a discovery cohort. Every repertoire in the discovery cohort had been generated on one and the same sequencing platform. HLA typing covered class I and class II loci at four-digit resolution. The number of donors typed differed by locus, with about 629-630 for A, B, C, DRB1 and DQB1, approximately 500 for DQA1, under 610 for DPA1, and approximately 470 for DPB1. Several DR-DQ haplotypes were treated as single units for association and clustering because of strong linkage in the cohort. On average, 235,054 unique TCR beta nucleotide sequences were sequenced per donor among 350 to 400 genotyped donors of the cohort, with around 19% of those sequences being non-productive. Here is what the overall study found, with its caveats: V-gene and J-gene trimming of TCR beta chains was associated with a missense DCLRE1C variant in a later genetic analysis, and the association was replicated in an independent cohort. Because HLA typing was missing for some donors at each locus, association tests included only the typed subset. In a later analysis, HLA-associated TCR beta chains were found to be more clonally expanded and to have lower generation probabilities than equally common non-associated chains. In vitro tests confirmed that a few of the cytomegalovirus-associated TCR beta chains recognize cytomegalovirus antigens. Linkage disequilibrium might explain the correlated functional status among segregating V segments, but an unknown experimental factor could not be ruled out. Assigning TCR associations to individual alleles was difficult when HLA alleles, especially DR and DQ, strongly co-occurred. Some IMGT-functional V segments, including TRBV6-2 and TRBV6-3, could not be told apart with the 87-base-pair reads, so those segments were excluded. Compared with the roughly 600-donor mean, donors in an Asian-associated ancestry cluster had fewer N-insertions in productive TCRs, according to a later genetic analysis. According to a later analysis, TCR association rates differed among HLA loci, with DRB1 alleles showing the most associated TCRs and HLA-C alleles showing the fewest. Most TCR sequences were observed very rarely across donors, whereas some public TCRs were present in many individuals. A later analysis found that most CMV-associated TCR beta chains appeared HLA-restricted, with HLA associations seemingly driven largely by CMV exposure. A group of highly shared sequence variants was considered likely to be a technical artifact of the sequencing pipeline. A further reported finding was that TCR beta sequences accurately predicted the HLA-A and HLA-B alleles for most subjects in the first cohort. The only immune exposure information available for the cohort was CMV serostatus. Specific HLA alleles were associated with roughly 16,000 TCR beta sequences at a false discovery rate of 0.05 in a later analysis. This cohort had only TCR beta chains sequenced, and the lack of alpha or paired-chain data limited which features could be detected. The classifier was reported to diagnose cytomegalovirus status with high specificity and sensitivity in both the original and validation cohorts. In an earlier analysis of around 500 of the donors, most TCR beta V segments appeared in productive rearrangements about 90% or about 30% of the time, broadly matching IMGT annotations. Presence/absence analyses assumed roughly uniform sequencing depth across donors, an assumption that may not hold. The earlier analysis of almost 600 of the donors excluded roughly 16 rarely observed V segments, including chromosome 9 orphons, because counts were too low. In a later analysis, several top co-occurrence clusters were reported to appear linked to parvovirus B19, influenza, CMV and Epstein-Barr virus. According to the authors, the approach could potentially be generalized to other disease states and immunological phenotypes. A total of 150 to 200 TCR beta chains were listed by the study as associated with cytomegalovirus.

The germline V gene sets CDR1 to SGHRS and CDR2 to YFSETQ. Relative to germline, V is 4 bases shorter and J is 0 bases shorter, with 16 bases between their ends. From the cysteine up to the phenylalanine, the CDR3 has a length of 17 residues. The DNA shown is the 51-base CDR3, in frame from base 1. In total, 666 healthy bone marrow donors made up the cohort. At the time of sampling, all cohort members were nominally healthy, though unrecorded immune exposures were likely present. The donor was CMV seropositive and was included in the group of 250 to 350 seropositive cohort members. A peripheral blood sample was provided by each donor, and peripheral blood mononuclear cells were used for TCR beta sequencing. Genomic DNA extraction from the blood cell samples was performed with the Qiagen DNeasy Blood Extraction Kit. Library preparation used the immunoSEQ multiplex PCR assay. A mixture of 60 forward primers for TCR Vbeta segments and 13 reverse primers for TCR Jbeta segments was used in the multiplex PCR. The CDR3 region of rearranged TCR beta genes was amplified from genomic DNA with a multiplex PCR assay. The amplified TCR beta libraries were sequenced on the Illumina HiSeq System as 87-base-pair reads. The authors' analysis ran thus. A later analysis counted approximately 76 million unique TCR beta chains across the 640 or so repertoires, and 10 million to 11 million of these chains were shared by at least two donors. To remove PCR and sequencing errors, raw reads were error-corrected and collapsed into unique sequences using a nearest-neighbor algorithm that merged closely related sequences. CDR3 sequences were aligned to IMGT reference sequences to assign V, D and J gene segments. Each retained sequence needed at least a six-nucleotide match to both a V gene segment and a J gene segment. Rearrangements were called productive when the CDR3 lacked stop codons and stayed in frame with V and J; all others were non-productive. Following IMGT convention, CDR3 was defined as the stretch from the second conserved V-encoded cysteine up to the conserved J-encoded phenylalanine. In an earlier analysis of around 640 of the donors, sequences lacking an unambiguous match to a single V gene segment were excluded. In an earlier analysis of 450 to 700 of the donors, V segments were called functional above 56.7% productive rearrangements and were called segregating when the between-donor standard deviation exceeded 5%. A statistical classification framework was built to diagnose cytomegalovirus status from the catalog of TCR beta chain sequences. A later analysis assigned V and J genes by comparing TCR nucleotide sequences with IMGT/GENE-DB human TR gene sequences. The TCRdist pipeline was used in a later analysis to assign CDR3 sequences and most-parsimonious VDJ recombination scenarios. A later analysis defined each TCR beta chain by its CDR3 amino acid sequence plus V-gene family, and excluded reads lacking a unique V-gene family. A later analysis removed 592 highly shared, low-generation-probability nucleotide sequences to deal with suspected cross-contamination and a sequencing artifact. In a later analysis, a clonal expansion index was calculated for each public chain from normalized within-repertoire ranks of inferred template counts. In a later analysis, generation probabilities were computed with a VDJ recombination model fitted to out-of-frame rearrangements, and the resulting probabilities were checked against IGoR. A later analysis scored TCR-TCR, TCR-HLA and TCR-CMV co-occurrence with hypergeometric tests, applying a repertoire-size bias correction to TCR pairs. To estimate false discovery rates, a later analysis permuted the HLA or CMV assignments 20 times. In a later analysis, co-occurring TCRs were grouped using DBSCAN, and TCRdist sequence similarity was added for clustering within HLA-allele-positive subsets. For co-occurrence clustering, repertoires with fewer than 30,000 or more than 120,000 public chains were excluded, along with about five repertoires with anomalous nucleotide sharing. TCRdb limited this immuneACCESS table to in-frame rearrangements with V and J called. A share of clones is missing; checked studies link under half to unresolved V genes, and the rest is unexplained. V, J and clone size are taken as reported in that table, and D and trimming were inferred from the DNA itself. The sample table holds 180,000 or so clones, of which about 10% were seen once. Of the sample, 1% to 1.5% is held by the ten largest clones.

This clone has more than one count but fewer than ten. This receptor's antigen is unknown. Base qualities are missing; no much larger clone stands one base away. The chain employs TRBV5-1 and TRBJ2-2, with no confident D gene call. The sequence was collected from a woman aged 30 to 39 in good health and CMV-seropositive. The material sequenced was PBMCs. The CDR3 corresponds to CASSSLGPRSNTGELFF. The nucleotides read TGCGCCAGCAGCAGCCTGGGCCCACGCTCGAACACCGGGGAGCTGTTTTTT.